This T cell receptor beta chain derives from a study of vaccination effects on CD4 cells after COVID-19. Once cultured for 9 to 11 days, the cells underwent separation to obtain CD4+ T cells. Two doses of BNT162b2 or mRNA-1273 vaccine were administered to participants. The authors replaced half the medium with IL-2 medium on days 3 and 7. Concerning this clone itself: The antigen remains undetermined.

Sequenced by immunoSEQ multiplex PCR; TCRdb stores in-frame clones only, minus some. The table lists 57,000 or so clones, around 73% of them singletons. CDR1 SGHDT and CDR2 YYEEEE come from the germline V gene. This CDR3 is built from 17 residues. Trimming took 1 base from V and 4 from J, leaving 15 bases between them. The source of this sequence is a human donor who received a COVID-19 vaccine. The sample was CD4+ T cells from PBMCs cultured without peptide, taken after COVID-19 vaccination. The chain couples TRBV5-6 to TRBJ1-6; D unclear. CDR3 in amino acids: CASSLRVRPPYNSPLHF. CDR3 nucleotides: TGTGCCAGCAGCTTGAGGGTCCGACCGCCGTATAATTCACCCCTCCACTTT.